The clone carrying this T cell receptor (beta chain) was recorded at least ten times. Germline CDR1 reads MDHEN; CDR2 reads SYDVKM. The CDR3 runs 13 residues. Deletions cut 6 bases from V and 0 bases from J, with 9 bases between. The sample belongs to a study of T cells after yellow fever vaccination. TCRdb ran MiXCR on the 5' RACE reads and lists one entry per CDR3 protein. The table shows 110,000 to 150,000 distinct CDR3 sequences, with about 6.2% occurring only once. This sample comprised CD4+ T cells sorted from PBMCs, obtained 10 days after the yellow fever booster vaccination. This sequence joins TRBV28 and TRBJ2-7, with a tentative D call TRBD1 (5 bases). The sequence was collected from a man aged 25 to 45 who received the YFV17D yellow fever vaccine. The CDR3 reads CASSPGNSYEQYF. CDR3 nucleotide sequence: TGTGCCAGCAGCCCAGGGAACTCCTACGAGCAGTACTTC. Looking up the rest from reference TRBV28 and TRBJ2-7 gives the full variable domain: DVKVTQSSRYLVKRTGEKVFLECVQDMDHENMFWYRQDPGLGLRLIYFSYDVKMKEKGDIPEGYSVSREKKERFSLILESASTNQTSMYLCASSPGNSYEQYFGPGTRLTVT.